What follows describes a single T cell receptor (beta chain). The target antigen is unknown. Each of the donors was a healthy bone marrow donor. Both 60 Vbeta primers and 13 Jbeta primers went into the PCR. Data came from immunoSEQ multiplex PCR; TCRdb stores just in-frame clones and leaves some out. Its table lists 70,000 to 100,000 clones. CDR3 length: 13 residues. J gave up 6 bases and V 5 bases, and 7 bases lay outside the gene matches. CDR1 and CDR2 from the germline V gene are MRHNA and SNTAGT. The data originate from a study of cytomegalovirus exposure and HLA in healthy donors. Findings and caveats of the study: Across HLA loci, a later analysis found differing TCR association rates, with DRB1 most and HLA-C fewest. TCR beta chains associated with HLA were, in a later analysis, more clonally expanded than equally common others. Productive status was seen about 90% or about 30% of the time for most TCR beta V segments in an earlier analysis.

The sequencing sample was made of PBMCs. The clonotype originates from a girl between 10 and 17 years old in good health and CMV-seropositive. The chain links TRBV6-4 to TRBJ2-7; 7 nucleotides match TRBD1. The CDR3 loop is CASSIRQGGEQYF. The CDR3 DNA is TGTGCCAGCAGTATCAGACAGGGTGGCGAGCAGTACTTC.